The subject of this entry is one TCR beta chain. The CDR3 length is 16 residues. The V and J ends lost 5 bases and 2 bases, in that order; junction bases with no gene match: 7. CDR1 and CDR2 from the germline V gene are MDHEN and SYDVKM. This entry belongs to a study of blood T cell repertoires in COVID-19. Recruits, aged 18 to 89 years, lived in under 25 US areas. Membership in each cohort depended on participant-reported clinical history. No more than 2 weeks before study entry, exposed participants had met a case of COVID-19. Sequencing used immunoSEQ multiplex PCR; TCRdb keeps in-frame clones, though not all of them. The sample lists over 200,000 clones; 75% to 90% were seen once.

Sequencing input: PBMCs or T cells enriched from blood (not recorded which). This chain links TRBV28 with TRBJ2-2; TRBD2 matches 8 bases. This TCR was recovered from a woman aged 25 to 45 who had been exposed to COVID-19. The chain's CDR3 is CASSKREWLNTGELFF. CDR3 nucleotide sequence: TGTGCCAGCAGTAAGCGGGAGTGGCTAAACACCGGGGAGCTGTTTTTT.